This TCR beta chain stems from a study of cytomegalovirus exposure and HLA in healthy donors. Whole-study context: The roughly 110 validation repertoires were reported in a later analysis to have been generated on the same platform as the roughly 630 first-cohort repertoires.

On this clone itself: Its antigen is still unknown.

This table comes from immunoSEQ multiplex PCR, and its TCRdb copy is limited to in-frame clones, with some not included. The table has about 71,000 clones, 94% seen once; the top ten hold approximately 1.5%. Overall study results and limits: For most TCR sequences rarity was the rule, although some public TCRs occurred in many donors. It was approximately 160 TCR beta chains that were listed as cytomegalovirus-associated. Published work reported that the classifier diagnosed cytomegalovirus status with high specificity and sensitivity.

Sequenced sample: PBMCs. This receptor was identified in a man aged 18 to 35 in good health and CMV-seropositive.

The CDR3 DNA reads as TGTGCCAGCAGTGAAGCGTCTTTGGGGGGGTCCACTGAAGCTTTCTTT. It specifies CASSEASLGGSTEAFF. The chain is built from TRBV6-1 and TRBJ1-1; D is possibly TRBD1 (5 bases). This CDR3 is built from 16 residues. The V and J ends lost 0 bases and 4 bases respectively, with 15 bases between them. Germline CDR1 reads MNHNS; CDR2 reads SASEGT.